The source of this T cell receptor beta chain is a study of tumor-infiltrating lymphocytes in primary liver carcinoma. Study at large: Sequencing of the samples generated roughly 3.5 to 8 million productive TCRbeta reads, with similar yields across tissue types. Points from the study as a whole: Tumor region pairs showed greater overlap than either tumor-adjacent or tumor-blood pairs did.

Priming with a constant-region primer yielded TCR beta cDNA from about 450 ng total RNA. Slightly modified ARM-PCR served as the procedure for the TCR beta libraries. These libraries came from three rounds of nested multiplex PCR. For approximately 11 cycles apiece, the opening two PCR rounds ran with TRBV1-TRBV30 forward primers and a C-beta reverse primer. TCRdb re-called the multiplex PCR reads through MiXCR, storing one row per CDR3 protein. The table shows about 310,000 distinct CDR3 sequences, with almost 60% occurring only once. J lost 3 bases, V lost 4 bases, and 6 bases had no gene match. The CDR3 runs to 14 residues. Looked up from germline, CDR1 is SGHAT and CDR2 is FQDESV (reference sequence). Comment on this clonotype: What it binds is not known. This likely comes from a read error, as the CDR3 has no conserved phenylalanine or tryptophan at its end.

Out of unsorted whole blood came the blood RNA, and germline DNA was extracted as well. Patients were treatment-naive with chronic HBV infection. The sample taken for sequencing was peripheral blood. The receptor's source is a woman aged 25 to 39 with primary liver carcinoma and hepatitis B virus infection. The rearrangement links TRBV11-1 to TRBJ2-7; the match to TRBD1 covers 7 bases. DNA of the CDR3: TGTGCCAGCAGCTCCGGACAGGTCAACTACGAGCAGTACCTC. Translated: CASSSGQVNYEQYL.